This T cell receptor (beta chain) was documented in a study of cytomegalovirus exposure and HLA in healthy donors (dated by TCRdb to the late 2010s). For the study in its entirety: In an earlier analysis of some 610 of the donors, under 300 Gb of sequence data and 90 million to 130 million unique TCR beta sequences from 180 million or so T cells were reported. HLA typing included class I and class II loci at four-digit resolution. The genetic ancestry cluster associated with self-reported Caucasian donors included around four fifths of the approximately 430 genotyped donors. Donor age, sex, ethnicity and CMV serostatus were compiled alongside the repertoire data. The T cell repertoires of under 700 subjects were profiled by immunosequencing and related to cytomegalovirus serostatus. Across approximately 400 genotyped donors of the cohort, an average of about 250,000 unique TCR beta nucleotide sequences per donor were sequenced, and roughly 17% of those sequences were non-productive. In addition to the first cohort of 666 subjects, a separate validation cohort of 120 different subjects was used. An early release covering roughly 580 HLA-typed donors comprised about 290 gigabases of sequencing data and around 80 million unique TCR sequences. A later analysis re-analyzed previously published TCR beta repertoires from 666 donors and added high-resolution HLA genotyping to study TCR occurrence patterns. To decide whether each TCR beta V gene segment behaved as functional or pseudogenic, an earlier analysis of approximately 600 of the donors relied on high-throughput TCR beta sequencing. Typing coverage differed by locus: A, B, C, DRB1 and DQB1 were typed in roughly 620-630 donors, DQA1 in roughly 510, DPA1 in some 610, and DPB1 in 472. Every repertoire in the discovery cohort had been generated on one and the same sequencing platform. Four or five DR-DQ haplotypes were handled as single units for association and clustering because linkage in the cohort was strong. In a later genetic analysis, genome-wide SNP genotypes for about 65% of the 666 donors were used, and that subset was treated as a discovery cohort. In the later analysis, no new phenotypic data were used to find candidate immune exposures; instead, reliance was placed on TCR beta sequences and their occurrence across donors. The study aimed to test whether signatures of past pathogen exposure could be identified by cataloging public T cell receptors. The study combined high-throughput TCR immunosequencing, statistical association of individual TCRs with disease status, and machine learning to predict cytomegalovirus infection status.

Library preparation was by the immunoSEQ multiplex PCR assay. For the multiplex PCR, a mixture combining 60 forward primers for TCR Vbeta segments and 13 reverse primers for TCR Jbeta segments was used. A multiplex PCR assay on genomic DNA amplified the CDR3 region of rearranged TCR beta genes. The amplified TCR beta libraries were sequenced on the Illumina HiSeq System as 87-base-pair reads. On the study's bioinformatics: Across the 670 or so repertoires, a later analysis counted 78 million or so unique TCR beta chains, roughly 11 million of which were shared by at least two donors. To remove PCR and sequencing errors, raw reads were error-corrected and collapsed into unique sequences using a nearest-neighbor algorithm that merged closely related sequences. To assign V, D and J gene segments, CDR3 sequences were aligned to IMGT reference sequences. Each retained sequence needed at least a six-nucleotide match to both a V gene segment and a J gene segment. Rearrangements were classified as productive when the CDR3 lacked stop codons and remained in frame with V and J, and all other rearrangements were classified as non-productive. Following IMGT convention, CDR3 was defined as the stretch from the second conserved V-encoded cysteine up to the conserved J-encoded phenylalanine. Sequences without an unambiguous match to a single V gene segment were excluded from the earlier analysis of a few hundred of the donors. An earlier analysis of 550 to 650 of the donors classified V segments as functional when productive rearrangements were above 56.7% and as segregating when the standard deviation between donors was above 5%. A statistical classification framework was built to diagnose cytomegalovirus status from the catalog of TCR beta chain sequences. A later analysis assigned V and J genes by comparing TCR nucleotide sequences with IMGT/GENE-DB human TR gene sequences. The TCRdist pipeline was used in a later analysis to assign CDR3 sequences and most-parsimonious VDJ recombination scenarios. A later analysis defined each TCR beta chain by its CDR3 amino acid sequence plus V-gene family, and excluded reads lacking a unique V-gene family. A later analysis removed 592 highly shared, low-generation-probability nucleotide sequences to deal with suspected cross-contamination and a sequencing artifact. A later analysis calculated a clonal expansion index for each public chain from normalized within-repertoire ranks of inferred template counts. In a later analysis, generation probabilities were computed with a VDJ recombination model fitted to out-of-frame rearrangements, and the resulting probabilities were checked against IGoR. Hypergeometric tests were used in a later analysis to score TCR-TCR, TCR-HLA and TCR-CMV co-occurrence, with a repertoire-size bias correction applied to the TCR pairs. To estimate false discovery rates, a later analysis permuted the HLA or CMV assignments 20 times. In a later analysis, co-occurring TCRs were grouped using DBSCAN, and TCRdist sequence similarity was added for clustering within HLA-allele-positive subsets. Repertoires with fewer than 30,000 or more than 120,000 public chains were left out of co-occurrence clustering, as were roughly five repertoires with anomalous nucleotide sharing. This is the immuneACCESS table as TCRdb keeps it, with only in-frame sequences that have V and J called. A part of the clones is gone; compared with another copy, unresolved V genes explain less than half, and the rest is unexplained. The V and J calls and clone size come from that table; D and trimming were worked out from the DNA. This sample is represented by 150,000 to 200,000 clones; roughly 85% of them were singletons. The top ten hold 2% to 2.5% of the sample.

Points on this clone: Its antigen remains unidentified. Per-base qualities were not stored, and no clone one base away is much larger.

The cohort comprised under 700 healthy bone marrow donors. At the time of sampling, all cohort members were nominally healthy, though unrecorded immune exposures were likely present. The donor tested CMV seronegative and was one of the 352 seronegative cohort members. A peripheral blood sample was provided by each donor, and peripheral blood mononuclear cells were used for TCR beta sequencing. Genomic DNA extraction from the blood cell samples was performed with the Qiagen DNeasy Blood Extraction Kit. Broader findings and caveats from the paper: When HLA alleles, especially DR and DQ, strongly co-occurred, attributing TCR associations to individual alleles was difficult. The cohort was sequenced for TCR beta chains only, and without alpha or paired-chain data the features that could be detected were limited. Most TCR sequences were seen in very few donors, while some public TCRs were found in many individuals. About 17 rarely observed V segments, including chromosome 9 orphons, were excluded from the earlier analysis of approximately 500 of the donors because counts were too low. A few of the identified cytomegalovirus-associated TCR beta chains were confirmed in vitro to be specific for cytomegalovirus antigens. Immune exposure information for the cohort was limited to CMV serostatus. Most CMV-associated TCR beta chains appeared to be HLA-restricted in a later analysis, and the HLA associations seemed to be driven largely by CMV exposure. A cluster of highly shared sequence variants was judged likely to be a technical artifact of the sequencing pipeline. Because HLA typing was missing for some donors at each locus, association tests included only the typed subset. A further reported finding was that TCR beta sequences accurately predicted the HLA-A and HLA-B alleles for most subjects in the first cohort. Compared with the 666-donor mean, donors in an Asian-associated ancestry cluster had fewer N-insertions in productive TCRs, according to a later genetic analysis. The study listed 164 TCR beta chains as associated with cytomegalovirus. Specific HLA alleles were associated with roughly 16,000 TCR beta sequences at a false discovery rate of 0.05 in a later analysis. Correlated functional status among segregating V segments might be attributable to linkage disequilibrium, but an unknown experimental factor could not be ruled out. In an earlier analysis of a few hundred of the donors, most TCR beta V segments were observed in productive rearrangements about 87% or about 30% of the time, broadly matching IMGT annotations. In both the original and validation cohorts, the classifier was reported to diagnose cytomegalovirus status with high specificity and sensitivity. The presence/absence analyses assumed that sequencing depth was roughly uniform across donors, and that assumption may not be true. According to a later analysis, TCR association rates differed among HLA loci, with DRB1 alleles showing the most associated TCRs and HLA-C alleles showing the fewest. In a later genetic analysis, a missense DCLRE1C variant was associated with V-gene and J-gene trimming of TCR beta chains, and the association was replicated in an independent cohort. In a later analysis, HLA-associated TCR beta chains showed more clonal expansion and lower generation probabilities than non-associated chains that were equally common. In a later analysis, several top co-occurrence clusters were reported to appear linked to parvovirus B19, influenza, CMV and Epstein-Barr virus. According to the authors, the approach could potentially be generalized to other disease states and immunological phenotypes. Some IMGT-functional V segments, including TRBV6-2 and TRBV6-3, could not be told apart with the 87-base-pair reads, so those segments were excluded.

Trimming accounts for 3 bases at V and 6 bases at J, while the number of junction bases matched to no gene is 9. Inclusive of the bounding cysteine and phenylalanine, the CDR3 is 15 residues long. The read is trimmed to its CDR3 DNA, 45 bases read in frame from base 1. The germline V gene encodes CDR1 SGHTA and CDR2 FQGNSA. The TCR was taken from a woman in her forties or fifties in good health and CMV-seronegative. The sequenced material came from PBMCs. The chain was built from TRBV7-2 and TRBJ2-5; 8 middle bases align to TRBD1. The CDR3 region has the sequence CASSLGTGVKQTQYF. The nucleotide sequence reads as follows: TGTGCCAGCAGCTTGGGGACAGGCGTCAAGCAGACCCAGTACTTC.